The 11 T cell receptor beta chains below all came from one sample that was sequenced in a study of vaccination and CD4 T cells after COVID-19. Time point here: late sampling 161 to 241 days after vaccination in three convalescent patients. Documented treatment: approximately 11-day PBMC culture with coronavirus spike peptide pools or control peptides (ViraFEST assay). The antigens for these receptors are not known. The Oncomine TCR Beta short-read assay sequenced DNA from cultured CD4+ T cells. TCRdb independently ran MiXCR on the PCR reads; one entry per CDR3 protein. The sample lists about 25,000 distinct CDR3 sequences, around 30% seen once, with just over 3% in the top ten. This sample comprised CD4+ T cells from blood, cultured in vitro, obtained about 7 months after SARS-CoV-2 vaccination. These receptors were obtained from a human donor who had recovered from COVID-19.

The rearrangement uses TRBV20-1 and TRBJ1-5; D gene unclear. The CDR3 has 13 residues. Trimming left V 0 bases short and J 7 bases short, with 10 bases between. Germline CDR1 DFQATT, CDR2 SNEGSKA (reference sequence). The CDR3 reads CSARDALFQPQHF. The DNA of the CDR3 is TGCAGTGCTAGAGATGCCCTGTTCCAGCCCCAGCATTTT.

This clonotype was counted only a few times. This sequence joins TRBV20-1 and TRBJ1-6, with 9 bases aligning to TRBD1. Germline V gene data show CDR1 as DFQATT and CDR2 as SNEGSKA (reference sequence). The junction had 11 bases not matched to a gene; V was cut back by 6 bases and J by 8 bases. This CDR3 is 15 amino acids long. For the CDR3, the DNA is TGCAGTGCCAGGGTCCCGGGACAGGGTCATTCACCCCTCCACTTT. Translating it yields CSARVPGQGHSPLHF.

In this sample, this clonotype turned up a few times. The gene calls are TRBV24-1 and TRBJ1-2; D perhaps matches TRBD1 (6 bases). V was clipped by 5 bases and J by 3 bases, with 18 bases between them. This CDR3 comprises 16 residues. Germline lookup yields CDR1 KGHDR and CDR2 SFDVKD. The CDR3: CATSVDGGSPYYGYTF. CDR3 DNA: TGTGCCACCAGTGTGGACGGGGGCAGCCCCTACTATGGCTACACCTTC.

By proportion, this clonotype is medium-sized. The chain links TRBV7-6 to TRBJ2-7; TRBD1 aligns across 9 bases. The CDR3 runs to 16 residues. V lost 5 bases, J lost 7 bases, and 15 bases stayed unmatched. The germline gives CDR1 SGHVS, CDR2 FNYEAQ. CDR3 DNA: TGTGCCAGCAGCCCCTCCGGGACAGGGCCTCTGGGAGAGCAGTACTTC. This encodes CASSPSGTGPLGEQYF.

This clonotype was picked up one time. This sequence joins TRBV19 and TRBJ1-1, with 11 bases matching TRBD1. Trimming removed 4 bases from V and 6 bases from J; junction bases left unmatched: 7. The CDR3 has 15 amino acids. Germline V lookup: CDR1 LNHDA, CDR2 SQIVND (reference sequence). CDR3 in DNA: TGTGCCAGTAGTACGGACAGGGGGCGGCGGGCTGAAGCTTTCTTT. Protein: CASSTDRGRRAEAFF.

The chain joins TRBV20-1 to TRBJ2-6, with D perhaps matching TRBD2 (6 bases). CDR1 and CDR2 from the germline V gene are DFQATT and SNEGSKA (reference sequence). The CDR3 loop spans 16 amino acids. V lost 6 bases and J lost 0, with 15 bases in between. CDR3: CSAGTREFSGANVLTF. CDR3 coding DNA: TGCAGTGCCGGGACCCGGGAGTTCTCTGGGGCCAACGTCCTGACTTTC.

V is TRBV7-2 and J is TRBJ2-7; TRBD2 agrees at 11 bases. Germline values: CDR1 SGHTA, CDR2 FQGNSA. J gave up 4 bases and V 3 bases, and 14 bases lay outside the gene matches. This CDR3 is 18 amino acids long. The CDR3 sequence is CASSFRSLAGGSGYEQYF. In nucleotides, the CDR3 is TGTGCCAGCAGCTTCAGAAGTCTAGCGGGAGGTTCTGGGTACGAGCAGTACTTC. The entire variable domain, with the rest obtained from reference TRBV7-2 and TRBJ2-7, is as follows: GAGVSQSPSNKVTEKGKDVELRCDPISGHTALYWYRQSLGQGLEFLIYFQGNSAPDKSGLPSDRFSAERTGGSVSTLTIQRTQQEDSAVYLCASSFRSLAGGSGYEQYFGPGTRLTVT.

V and J are TRBV20-1 and TRBJ2-5, with TRBD2 identical over 11 bases. With 4 bases clipped from V and 0 bases from J, the junction kept 16 bases outside the gene matches. This CDR3 is built from 19 residues. Germline V CDR1 and CDR2: DFQATT, SNEGSKA (reference sequence). The CDR3 region is CSATAPSGLAGGHQETQYF. As DNA, the CDR3 is TGCAGTGCTACCGCCCCTTCTGGGCTAGCGGGAGGACACCAAGAGACCCAGTACTTC.

The chain recombines TRBV15 with TRBJ2-5; 10 bases agree with TRBD1. The germline CDR1 and CDR2 sequences are LNHNV and YYDKDF (reference sequence). The CDR3 is made up of 16 amino acids. V was clipped by 1 base and J by 5 bases; unmatched bases: 7. The CDR3 sequence: CATSRVEGQGSETQYF. In DNA, the CDR3 is TGTGCCACCAGCAGAGTTGAGGGACAGGGGTCGGAGACCCAGTACTTC. Using reference TRBV15 and TRBJ2-5 for the parts outside the CDR3, the full variable domain is DAMVIQNPRYQVTQFGKPVTLSCSQTLNHNVMYWYQQKSSQAPKLLFHYYDKDFNNEADTPDNFQSRRPNTSFCFLDIRSPGLGDTAMYLCATSRVEGQGSETQYFGPGTRLLVL.

This clonotype has more than one count but fewer than ten. V gene TRBV7-2 combines with J gene TRBJ2-7; possible D gene TRBD2, 5 bases. The CDR3 sequence is 14 residues long. Trimming left V 6 bases short and J 3 bases short, with 15 bases between. Looked up from germline, CDR1 is SGHTA and CDR2 is FQGNSA. The DNA of the CDR3 is TGTGCCAGCAGTGTCAGCGGTGGAGGCTACGAGCAGTACTTC. The encoded protein is CASSVSGGGYEQYF.

The chain couples TRBV20-1 to TRBJ1-6, with TRBD1 matching 9 bases. V lost 6 bases, J lost 7 bases, and 4 bases stayed unmatched. CDR1 is DFQATT, CDR2 SNEGSKA, per germline (reference sequence). The CDR3 loop spans 13 amino acids. The CDR3 nucleotides read TGCAGTGCCGCCGGGACAGGGAATTCACCCCTCCACTTT. Its translation is CSAAGTGNSPLHF.